The rows below give T cell receptor beta chains drawn from one sample of a study of T cell responses to AZD1222 COVID-19 vaccine. The protocol was immunoSEQ multiplex PCR, while the TCRdb copy is restricted to in-frame clones and leaves out a portion. The sample has approximately 150,000 clones; just under 95% are singletons. The material sequenced was peripheral blood, taken after recovery from COVID-19. The receptors here all came from an adult who had recovered from COVID-19. Each CDR3 is given with its conserved first and last residue. The order of the fields is J gene, D gene, V gene, clone size, CDR3 protein, CDR3 DNA. The D gene is left open where the match is weak. Size is omitted from some rows. Given values are once, few, many or a class for expanded clones.

TRBJ2-5,-,TRBV4-1,-,CASSQGTGIQETQYF,TGCGCCAGCAGCCAAGGTACAGGGATCCAAGAGACCCAGTACTTC
TRBJ1-1,-,TRBV7-9,-,CASSLGQVNTEAFF,TGTGCCAGCAGCTTAGGCCAGGTGAACACTGAAGCTTTCTTT
TRBJ2-7,-,TRBV7-8,-,CASSLAGGEQYF,TGTGCCAGCAGCTTAGCGGGAGGCGAGCAGTACTTC
TRBJ2-5,TRBD1,TRBV5-6,-,CASSSLQGQGEETQYF,TGTGCCAGCAGCTCTCTCCAAGGCCAGGGGGAAGAGACCCAGTACTTC
TRBJ2-3,TRBD1,TRBV27,-,CASSTGGTDTQYF,TGTGCCAGCAGCACAGGGGGCACAGATACGCAGTATTTT
TRBJ2-7,TRBD1,TRBV2,-,CASAQGLPYEQYF,TGTGCCAGCGCACAGGGGCTACCCTACGAGCAGTACTTC
TRBJ2-2,TRBD1,TRBV6-2/TRBV6-3,-,CASSPSPGQYTGELFF,TGTGCCAGCAGCCCCTCTCCGGGACAGTACACCGGGGAGCTGTTTTTT
TRBJ2-5,TRBD2,TRBV24-1,-,CATSSHGGGYQETQYF,TGTGCCACCAGCTCCCATGGGGGGGGGTACCAAGAGACCCAGTACTTC
TRBJ1-5,-,TRBV19,few,CASSLDPWTQHF,TGTGCCAGTAGCCTAGATCCATGGACCCAGCATTTT
TRBJ2-7,-,TRBV10-2,-,CASSGESYEQYF,TGCGCCAGCAGTGGCGAATCCTACGAGCAGTACTTC
TRBJ2-7,TRBD1,TRBV5-4,once,CASSRTGGQQYF,TGTGCCAGCAGCAGGACAGGTGGCCAGCAGTACTTC
TRBJ2-7,TRBD1,TRBV11-2,-,CASSLDPRWAGGSYEQYF,TGTGCCAGCAGCTTAGATCCACGTTGGGCAGGGGGCTCCTACGAGCAGTACTTC
TRBJ2-2,TRBD2,TRBV27,-,CASSFVSGRDPTGELFF,TGTGCCAGCAGTTTCGTCAGCGGGAGGGACCCCACCGGGGAGCTGTTTTTT
TRBJ1-2,-,TRBV2,-,CASSAKEGSWAYGYTF,TGTGCCAGCAGTGCAAAGGAAGGGTCGTGGGCCTATGGCTACACCTTC
TRBJ1-2,-,TRBV28,-,CASSISRTFHNYGYTF,TGTGCCAGCAGTATATCAAGAACGTTCCATAACTATGGCTACACCTTC
TRBJ1-4,-,TRBV21-1,once,CASIFWALSDDEKLFF,TGTGCCAGCATCTTTTGGGCTCTTTCGGACGATGAAAAACTGTTTTTT
TRBJ1-2,-,TRBV10-3,-,CAIRPTETLYGYTF,TGTGCCATCAGACCGACCGAGACCCTTTATGGCTACACCTTC
TRBJ2-7,-,TRBV5-6,-,CASSSSGPRGTYEQYF,TGTGCCAGCAGCTCCTCCGGCCCCAGGGGAACCTACGAGCAGTACTTC
TRBJ1-6,-,TRBV13,-,CASSLVGNSYNSPLHF,TGTGCCAGCAGCTTAGTGGGGAACTCCTATAATTCACCCCTCCACTTT
TRBJ2-1,TRBD2,TRBV5-1,-,CASRIAGGTYNEQFF,TGCGCCAGCAGGATAGCGGGAGGGACCTACAATGAGCAGTTCTTC
TRBJ2-5,TRBD2,TRBV7-3,-,CASTHARSSGRVGETQYF,TGTGCCAGCACCCACGCCCGATCAAGCGGGAGGGTAGGAGAGACCCAGTACTTC
TRBJ2-7,-,TRBV6-5,-,CASSYSSVGSSYEQYF,TGTGCCAGCAGTTACTCCAGTGTTGGTAGCTCCTACGAGCAGTACTTC
TRBJ2-7,TRBD1,TRBV7-9,-,CASSPLKGAGTGAYEQYF,TGTGCCAGCAGCCCTCTGAAGGGGGCCGGGACAGGGGCTTACGAGCAGTACTTC
TRBJ2-2,-,TRBV7-3,-,CASSARQNTGELFF,TGTGCCAGCAGCGCGAGACAGAACACCGGGGAGCTGTTTTTT
TRBJ1-1,-,TRBV28,-,CASIRAIGITEAFF,TGTGCCAGCATAAGGGCTATAGGGATCACTGAAGCTTTCTTT
TRBJ2-7,-,TRBV28,-,CASSPDPYEQYF,TGTGCCAGCAGTCCGGACCCCTACGAGCAGTACTTC
TRBJ2-3,TRBD2,TRBV10-3,once,CAISSGTSGGDTQYF,TGTGCCATCAGTTCCGGGACTAGCGGGGGAGATACGCAGTATTTT
TRBJ2-2,-,TRBV9,few,CASSSSVRGELFF,TGTGCCAGCAGCTCCTCGGTCCGGGGGGAGCTGTTTTTT
TRBJ2-2,-,TRBV6-5,-,CASSYGQTANTGELFF,TGTGCCAGCAGTTACGGCCAGACAGCGAACACCGGGGAGCTGTTTTTT
TRBJ1-2,-,TRBV2,-,CASSEGFVGYGYTF,TGTGCCAGCAGTGAGGGTTTTGTTGGCTATGGCTACACCTTC
TRBJ2-7,TRBD2,TRBV19,-,CACSGLAEGKDEQYF,TGTGCCTGTAGTGGACTAGCGGAAGGCAAGGACGAGCAGTACTTC
TRBJ2-3,TRBD1,TRBV2,-,CASRGQGSTDTQYF,TGTGCCAGCCGAGGACAGGGGAGCACAGATACGCAGTATTTT
TRBJ2-1,-,TRBV2,-,CASRSLASLSYNEQFF,TGTGCCAGCAGATCCCTAGCCTCCCTGTCCTACAATGAGCAGTTCTTC
TRBJ2-4,-,TRBV5-1,once,CASSSDRPGDLAKNIQYF,TGCGCCAGCAGCTCGGACAGGCCGGGGGACCTAGCCAAAAACATTCAGTACTTC
TRBJ2-3,-,TRBV28,-,CASKVGVSTDTQYF,TGTGCCAGCAAGGTCGGGGTTAGCACAGATACGCAGTATTTT
TRBJ1-2,-,TRBV5-1,-,CASSFGGENYGYTF,TGCGCCAGCAGCTTCGGGGGGGAAAACTATGGCTACACCTTC
TRBJ2-5,-,TRBV5-5,-,CASSLRAPGETQYF,TGTGCCAGCAGCCTCCGGGCCCCGGGTGAGACCCAGTACTTC
TRBJ2-7,-,TRBV2,-,CASTDYYEQYF,TGTGCCAGCACGGACTATTACGAGCAGTACTTC
TRBJ2-2,TRBD2,TRBV28,-,CASSLGGLAGVRGTGELFF,TGTGCCAGCAGTTTGGGGGGACTAGCGGGAGTTCGTGGCACCGGGGAGCTGTTTTTT
TRBJ2-2,-,TRBV9,-,CASSVELGHITANTGELFF,TGTGCCAGCAGCGTAGAATTGGGACACATCACTGCGAACACCGGGGAGCTGTTTTTT
TRBJ2-4,TRBD1,TRBV28,-,CASSYKLPGQKNIQYF,TGTGCCAGCAGTTATAAATTACCGGGACAGAAAAACATTCAGTACTTC
TRBJ2-7,TRBD2,TRBV10-3,-,CAISVGGLTSGSGEQYF,TGTGCCATCAGTGTGGGGGGGCTGACTAGCGGGAGTGGGGAGCAGTACTTC
TRBJ1-1,-,TRBV5-4,-,CASSLQENTEAFF,TGTGCCAGCAGCTTGCAAGAGAACACTGAAGCTTTCTTT
TRBJ2-2,-,TRBV9,-,CASSPRFGDTGELFF,TGTGCCAGCAGCCCCCGTTTTGGAGACACCGGGGAGCTGTTTTTT
TRBJ2-1,-,TRBV5-6,once,CASSLSQLVSNEQFF,TGTGCCAGCAGCTTGTCCCAGTTGGTGTCCAATGAGCAGTTCTTC
TRBJ2-7,TRBD1,TRBV27,-,CASSRQGIGLAWGEQYF,TGTGCCAGCAGTCGACAGGGAATTGGTCTCGCCTGGGGGGAGCAGTACTTC
TRBJ1-3,-,TRBV6-5,-,CASSFGGNTIYF,TGTGCCAGCAGTTTCGGCGGAAACACCATATATTTT
TRBJ1-4,-,TRBV21-1,-,CASSKALCGFRGATNEKLFF,TGTGCCAGCAGCAAAGCGCTTTGTGGTTTTAGGGGGGCAACTAATGAAAAACTGTTTTTT
TRBJ2-3,-,TRBV28,once,CASSSPGGTDTQYF,TGTGCCAGCAGTTCCCCTGGTGGTACAGATACGCAGTATTTT
TRBJ2-3,-,TRBV7-6,-,CASSQFGVVTADTQYF,TGTGCCAGCAGCCAGTTCGGGGTAGTAACCGCAGATACGCAGTATTTT
TRBJ2-5,-,TRBV29-1,-,CSVERNGGETQYF,TGCAGCGTTGAGAGGAACGGCGGGGAGACCCAGTACTTC
TRBJ1-1,TRBD1,TRBV19,-,CASSLPATGVGTEAFF,TGTGCCAGTAGTCTTCCGGCGACAGGGGTGGGCACTGAAGCTTTCTTT
TRBJ2-7,-,TRBV6-5,-,CASRGGNYPVYEQYF,TGTGCCAGCAGGGGAGGAAACTACCCTGTGTACGAGCAGTACTTC
TRBJ2-5,TRBD2,TRBV10-1,-,CASSESGLAGGTETQYF,TGCGCCAGCAGTGAGTCGGGACTAGCGGGAGGAACAGAGACCCAGTACTTC
TRBJ2-4,-,TRBV19,-,CASSAAKNIQYF,TGTGCCAGTAGTGCGGCCAAAAACATTCAGTACTTC
TRBJ1-1,-,TRBV5-1,-,CASSNLKQAFF,TGCGCCAGCAGCAACCTTAAGCAAGCTTTCTTT
TRBJ2-7,-,TRBV9,once,CASSVDLDGEQYF,TGTGCCAGCAGCGTAGATCTGGACGGCGAGCAGTACTTC